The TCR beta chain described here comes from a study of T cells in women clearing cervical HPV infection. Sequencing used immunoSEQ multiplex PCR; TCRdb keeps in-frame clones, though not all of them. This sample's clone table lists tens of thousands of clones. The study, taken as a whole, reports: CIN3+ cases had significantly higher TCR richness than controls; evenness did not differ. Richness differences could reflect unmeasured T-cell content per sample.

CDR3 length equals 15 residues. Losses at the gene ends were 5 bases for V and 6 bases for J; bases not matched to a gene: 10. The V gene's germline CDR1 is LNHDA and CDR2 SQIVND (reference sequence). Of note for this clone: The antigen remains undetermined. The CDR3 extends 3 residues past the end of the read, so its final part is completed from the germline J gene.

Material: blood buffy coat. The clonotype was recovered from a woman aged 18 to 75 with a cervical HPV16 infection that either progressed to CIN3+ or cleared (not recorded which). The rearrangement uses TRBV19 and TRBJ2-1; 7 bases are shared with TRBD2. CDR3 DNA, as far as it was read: TGTGCCAGTAGTCCTACTGGCGGGAGCTCCAATGAG. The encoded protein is CASSPTGGSSNE. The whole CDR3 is CASSPTGGSSNEQFF.